This TCR beta chain was obtained from a study of blood T cell repertoires in COVID-19. Study information: Both acute and convalescent COVID-19 samples were obtained from the United States, Italy and Spain. Sample material is recorded as cDNA or gDNA derived from T cells, B-cell-depleted T cells, or PBMCs.

Trimming removed 5 bases at V and 13 bases at J, with 17 bases between. CDR3 length: 12 amino acids. Germline V gives CDR1 SEHNR, CDR2 FQNEAQ (reference sequence). Under the authors' procedure: The assay estimated nucleated cells by amplifying reference gene primers. Measured with immunoSEQ multiplex PCR; TCRdb has only the in-frame clones, and not every one. V and J calls and clone size are as listed in that table; D and trimming were resolved from the DNA. Of about 42,000 clones listed, 70% to 90% are singletons. The chain carries TRBV7-9 and TRBJ1-2; D may be TRBD1 (5 bases). The receptor was derived from a man between 65 and 80 years old with acute or convalescent COVID-19. Sequenced sample: peripheral blood. CDR3 nucleotides: TGTGCCAGCAGCCCCGTCAGGGCAGTTGGCACCTTC. This gives the protein CASSPVRAVGTF.